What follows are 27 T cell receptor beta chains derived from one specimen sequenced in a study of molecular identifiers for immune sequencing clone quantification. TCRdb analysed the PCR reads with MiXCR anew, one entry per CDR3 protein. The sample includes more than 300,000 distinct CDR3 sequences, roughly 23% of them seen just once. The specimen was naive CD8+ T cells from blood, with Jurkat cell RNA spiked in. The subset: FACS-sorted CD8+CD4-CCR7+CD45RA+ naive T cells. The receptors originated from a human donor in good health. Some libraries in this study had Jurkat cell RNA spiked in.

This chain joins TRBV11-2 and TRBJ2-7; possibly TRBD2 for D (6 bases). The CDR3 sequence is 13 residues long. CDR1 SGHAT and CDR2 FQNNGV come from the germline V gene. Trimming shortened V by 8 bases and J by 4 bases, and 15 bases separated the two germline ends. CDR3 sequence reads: CASELRAGYEQYF. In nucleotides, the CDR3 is TGTGCCAGCGAGCTTAGAGCGGGTTACGAGCAGTACTTC.

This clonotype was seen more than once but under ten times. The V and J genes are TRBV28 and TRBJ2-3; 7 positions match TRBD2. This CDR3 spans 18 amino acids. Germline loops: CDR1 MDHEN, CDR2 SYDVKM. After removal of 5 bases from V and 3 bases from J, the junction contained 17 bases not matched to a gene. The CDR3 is CASSTIAGSQLPTDTQYF. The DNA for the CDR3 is TGTGCCAGCAGTACCATAGCGGGTTCTCAACTACCTACAGATACGCAGTATTTT.

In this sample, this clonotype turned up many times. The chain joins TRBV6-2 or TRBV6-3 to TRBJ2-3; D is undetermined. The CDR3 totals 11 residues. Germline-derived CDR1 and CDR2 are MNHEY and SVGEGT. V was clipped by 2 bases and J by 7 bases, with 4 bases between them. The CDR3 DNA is TGTGCCAGCAGTTACGAGTATACGCAGTATTTT. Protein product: CASSYEYTQYF.

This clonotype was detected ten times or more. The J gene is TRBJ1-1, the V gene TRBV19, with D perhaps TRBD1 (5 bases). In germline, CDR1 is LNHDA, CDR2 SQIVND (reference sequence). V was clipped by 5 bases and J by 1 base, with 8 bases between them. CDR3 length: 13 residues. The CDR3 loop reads CASSAGPNTEAFF. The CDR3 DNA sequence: TGTGCCAGTAGTGCGGGGCCGAACACTGAAGCTTTCTTT.

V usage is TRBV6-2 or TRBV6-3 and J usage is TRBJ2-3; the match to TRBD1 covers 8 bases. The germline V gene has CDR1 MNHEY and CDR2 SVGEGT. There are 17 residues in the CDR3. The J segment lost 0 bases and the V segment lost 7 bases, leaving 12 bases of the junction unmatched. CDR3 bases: TGTGCCAGCACTCACCCCAGGGGGCATAAGAGCACAGATACGCAGTATTTT. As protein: CASTHPRGHKSTDTQYF.

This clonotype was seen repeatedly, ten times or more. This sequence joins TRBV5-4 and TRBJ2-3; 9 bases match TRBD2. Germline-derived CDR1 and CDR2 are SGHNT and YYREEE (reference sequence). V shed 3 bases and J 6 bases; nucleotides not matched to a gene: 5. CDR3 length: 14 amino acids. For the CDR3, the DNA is TGTGCCAGCAGCTATAGCGGGGGTGTCGATACGCAGTATTTT. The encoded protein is CASSYSGGVDTQYF.

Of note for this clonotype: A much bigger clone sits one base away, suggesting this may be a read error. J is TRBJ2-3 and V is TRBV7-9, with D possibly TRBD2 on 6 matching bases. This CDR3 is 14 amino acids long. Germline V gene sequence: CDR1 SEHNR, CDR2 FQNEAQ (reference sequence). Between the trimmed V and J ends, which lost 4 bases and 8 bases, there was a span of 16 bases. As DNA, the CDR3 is TGTGCCAGCAGCTCGCCGGGAGCCCGCTTTACGCAGTATTTT. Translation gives CASSSPGARFTQYF.

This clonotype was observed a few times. CDR3 protein: CATSPGLMINEQFF. The CDR3 DNA sequence: TGTGCCACCAGCCCGGGACTCATGATAAATGAGCAGTTCTTC. The chain carries TRBV24-1 and TRBJ2-1, with TRBD2 as a possible D gene (6 bases). Trimming left V 7 bases short and J 7 bases short, with 16 bases between. Per germline, CDR1 KGHDR and CDR2 SFDVKD. The CDR3 sequence is 14 residues long.

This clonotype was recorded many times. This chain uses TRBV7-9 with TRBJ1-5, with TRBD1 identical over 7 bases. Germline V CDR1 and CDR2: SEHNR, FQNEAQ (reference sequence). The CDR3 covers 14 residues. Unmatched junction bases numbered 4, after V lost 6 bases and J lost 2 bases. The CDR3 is CASRDDRGNQPQHF. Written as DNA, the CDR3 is TGTGCCAGCAGGGACGACAGGGGCAATCAGCCCCAGCATTTT.

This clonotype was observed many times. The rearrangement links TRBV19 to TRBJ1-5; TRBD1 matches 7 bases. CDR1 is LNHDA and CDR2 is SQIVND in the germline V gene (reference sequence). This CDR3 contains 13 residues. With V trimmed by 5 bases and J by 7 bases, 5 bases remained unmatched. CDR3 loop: CASSQQGLQPQHF. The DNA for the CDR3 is TGTGCCAGTAGTCAACAGGGGTTACAGCCCCAGCATTTT.

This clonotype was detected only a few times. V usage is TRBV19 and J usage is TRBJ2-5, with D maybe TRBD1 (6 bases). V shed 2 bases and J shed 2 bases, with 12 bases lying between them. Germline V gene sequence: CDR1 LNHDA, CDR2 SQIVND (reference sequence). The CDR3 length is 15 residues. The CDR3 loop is CASSIRDTEQETQYF. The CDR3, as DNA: TGTGCCAGTAGTATAAGGGACACAGAGCAAGAGACCCAGTACTTC.

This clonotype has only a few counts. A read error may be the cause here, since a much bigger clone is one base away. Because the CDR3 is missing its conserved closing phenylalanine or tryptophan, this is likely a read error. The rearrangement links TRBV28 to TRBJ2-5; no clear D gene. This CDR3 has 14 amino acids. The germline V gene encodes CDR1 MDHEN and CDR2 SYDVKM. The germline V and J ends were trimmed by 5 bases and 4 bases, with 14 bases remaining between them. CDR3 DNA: TGTGCCAGCAGTCCATTAGCCTTAGCAGAGACCCAGTACCTC. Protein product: CASSPLALAETQYL.

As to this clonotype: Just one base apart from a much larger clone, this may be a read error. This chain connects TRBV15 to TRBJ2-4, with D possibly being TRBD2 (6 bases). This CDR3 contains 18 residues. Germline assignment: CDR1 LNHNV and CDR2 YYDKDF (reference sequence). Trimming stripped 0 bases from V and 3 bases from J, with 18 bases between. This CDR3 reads CATSRDSYGEADKNIQYF. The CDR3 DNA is TGTGCCACCAGCAGAGATAGCTATGGGGAGGCGGACAAAAACATTCAGTACTTC.

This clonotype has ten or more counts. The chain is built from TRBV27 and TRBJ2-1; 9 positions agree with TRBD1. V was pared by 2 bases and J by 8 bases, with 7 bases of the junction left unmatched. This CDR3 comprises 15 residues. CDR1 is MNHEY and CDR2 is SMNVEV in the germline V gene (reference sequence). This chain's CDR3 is CASSLIGQGFYEQFF. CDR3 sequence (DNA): TGTGCCAGCAGTTTAATTGGACAGGGGTTCTATGAGCAGTTCTTC.

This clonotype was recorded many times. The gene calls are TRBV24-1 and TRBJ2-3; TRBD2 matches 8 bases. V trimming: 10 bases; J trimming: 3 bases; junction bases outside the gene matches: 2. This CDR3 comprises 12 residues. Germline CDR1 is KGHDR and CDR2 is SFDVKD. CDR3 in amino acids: CATGTRTDTQYF. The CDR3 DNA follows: TGTGCCACGGGGACTAGGACAGATACGCAGTATTTT.

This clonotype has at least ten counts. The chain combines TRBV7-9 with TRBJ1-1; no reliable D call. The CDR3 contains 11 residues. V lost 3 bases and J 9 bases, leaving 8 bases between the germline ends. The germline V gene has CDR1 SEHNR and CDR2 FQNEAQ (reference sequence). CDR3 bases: TGTGCCAGCAGCTTTAGCGAGCAAGCTTTCTTT. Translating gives CASSFSEQAFF.

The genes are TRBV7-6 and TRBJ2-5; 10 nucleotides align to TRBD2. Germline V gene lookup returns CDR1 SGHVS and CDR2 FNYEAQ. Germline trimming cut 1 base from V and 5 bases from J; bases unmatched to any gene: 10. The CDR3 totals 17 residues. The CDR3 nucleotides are TGTGCCAGCAGCTTAGGGTGGCTAGCGGGGGCTCCTGAGACCCAGTACTTC. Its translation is CASSLGWLAGAPETQYF.

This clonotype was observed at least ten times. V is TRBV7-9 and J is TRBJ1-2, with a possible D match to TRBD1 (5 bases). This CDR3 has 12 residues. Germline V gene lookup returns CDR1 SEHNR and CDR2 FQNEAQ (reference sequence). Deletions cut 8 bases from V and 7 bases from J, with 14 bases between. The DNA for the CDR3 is TGTGCCAGCCATACGAGGGGCGGTGGCTACACCTTC. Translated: CASHTRGGGYTF.

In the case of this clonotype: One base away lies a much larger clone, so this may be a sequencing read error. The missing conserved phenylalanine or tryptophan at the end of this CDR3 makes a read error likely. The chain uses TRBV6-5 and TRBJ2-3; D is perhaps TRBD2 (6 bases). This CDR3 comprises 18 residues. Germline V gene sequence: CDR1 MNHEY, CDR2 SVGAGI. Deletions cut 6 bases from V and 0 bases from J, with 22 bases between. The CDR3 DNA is TGTGCCAGCAGGTCGGGACGGGAGAGTGTCTCTAGCACAGATACGCAGTATCTT. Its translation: CASRSGRESVSSTDTQYL.

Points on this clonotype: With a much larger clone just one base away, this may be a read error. This chain's CDR3 is CASSLSGVNYGYAF. Here the CDR3 DNA reads TGTGCCAGCAGTTTATCGGGGGTCAACTATGGCTACGCCTTC. The V call is TRBV27, the J call TRBJ1-2; D might be TRBD1 (5 bases). Per the germline V gene, CDR1 is MNHEY and CDR2 is SMNVEV (reference sequence). The CDR3 is 14 residues long.

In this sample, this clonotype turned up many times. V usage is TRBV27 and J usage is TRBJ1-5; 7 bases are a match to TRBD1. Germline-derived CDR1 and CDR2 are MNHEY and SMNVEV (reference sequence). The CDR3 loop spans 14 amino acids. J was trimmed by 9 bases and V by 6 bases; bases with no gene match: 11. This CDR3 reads CASRQSGGFWPQHF. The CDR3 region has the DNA TGTGCCAGCAGGCAGTCAGGGGGTTTTTGGCCCCAGCATTTT.

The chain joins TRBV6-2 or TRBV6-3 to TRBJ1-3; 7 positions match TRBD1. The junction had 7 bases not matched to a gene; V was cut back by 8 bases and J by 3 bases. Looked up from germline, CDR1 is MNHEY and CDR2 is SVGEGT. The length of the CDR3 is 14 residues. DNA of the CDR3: TGTGCCAGCGCGGGTGGACAGGATGGAAACACCATATATTTT. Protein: CASAGGQDGNTIYF.

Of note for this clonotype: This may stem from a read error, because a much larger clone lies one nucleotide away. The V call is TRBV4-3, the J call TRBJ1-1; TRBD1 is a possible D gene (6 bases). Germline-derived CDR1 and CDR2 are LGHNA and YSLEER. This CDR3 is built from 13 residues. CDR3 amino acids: CASSQDRGSEASF. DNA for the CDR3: TGCGCCAGCAGCCAAGACAGGGGCTCTGAAGCTTCCTTT.

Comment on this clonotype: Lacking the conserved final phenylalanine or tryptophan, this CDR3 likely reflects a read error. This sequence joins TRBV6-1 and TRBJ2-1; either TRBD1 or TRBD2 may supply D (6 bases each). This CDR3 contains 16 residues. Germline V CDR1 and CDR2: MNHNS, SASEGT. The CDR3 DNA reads TGTGTCAGCAGTGAATTTAGGGGGGTCCTTGGGAATGAGCAGTTCTCC. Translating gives CVSSEFRGVLGNEQFS.

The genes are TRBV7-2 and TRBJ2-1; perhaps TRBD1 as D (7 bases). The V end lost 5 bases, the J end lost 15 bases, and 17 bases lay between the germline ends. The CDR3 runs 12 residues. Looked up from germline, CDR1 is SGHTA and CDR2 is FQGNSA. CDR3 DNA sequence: TGTGCCAGCAGCCCCATGGAGGGGGCGTTGTTCTTC. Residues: CASSPMEGALFF.

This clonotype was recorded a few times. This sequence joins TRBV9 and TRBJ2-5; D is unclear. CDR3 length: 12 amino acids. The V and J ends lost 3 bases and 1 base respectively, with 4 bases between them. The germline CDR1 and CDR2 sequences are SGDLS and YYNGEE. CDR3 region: CASSASQETQYF. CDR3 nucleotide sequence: TGTGCCAGCAGCGCCAGCCAAGAGACCCAGTACTTC.

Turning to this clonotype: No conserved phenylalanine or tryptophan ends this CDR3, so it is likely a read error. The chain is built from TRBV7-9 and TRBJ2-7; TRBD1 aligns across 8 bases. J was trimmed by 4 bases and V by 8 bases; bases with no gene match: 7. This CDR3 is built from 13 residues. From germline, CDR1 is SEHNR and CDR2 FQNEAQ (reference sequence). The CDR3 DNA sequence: TGTGCCAGCGCCGGGACAGGAACATACGAGCAGTACTCC. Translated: CASAGTGTYEQYS.